These 26 T cell receptor beta chains share one sample of origin, sequenced in a study of T cells in Graves' hyperthyroidism and ophthalmopathy. The CDR3 regions of TCR beta were amplified from RNA transcripts. The HTBI set primed first-round TCR CDR3 RT-PCR. TCRdb re-analysed the multiplex PCR reads in MiXCR, keeping a single row per CDR3 protein. The sample lists hundreds of thousands of distinct CDR3 sequences; approximately 15% were seen once. The specimen was blood. The origin of the receptors is a woman aged 45-65 years with Graves' ophthalmopathy.

The gene calls are TRBV24-1 and TRBJ2-1; D unclear. Germline V lookup: CDR1 KGHDR, CDR2 SFDVKD. Deletions cut 2 bases from V and 4 bases from J, with 8 bases between. There are 14 residues in the CDR3. In nucleotides, the CDR3 is TGTGCCACCAGTGATTACTCGATTTACAATGAGCAGTTCTTC. Its translation: CATSDYSIYNEQFF.

CDR3 amino acids: CASRTPRELFF. The CDR3 nucleotides read TGTGCCAGCAGGACCCCTCGGGAGCTGTTTTTT. The chain links TRBV6-2 or TRBV6-3 to TRBJ2-2; D uncertain. CDR1 MNHEY and CDR2 SVGEGT come from the germline V gene. V was pared by 6 bases and J by 9 bases, with 8 bases between. This CDR3 spans 11 amino acids.

This clonotype was seen many times. The chain is built from TRBV28 and TRBJ2-1; TRBD1 matches 8 bases. The CDR3 contains 17 residues. J gave up 7 bases and V 4 bases, and 15 bases lay outside the gene matches. In germline, CDR1 is MDHEN, CDR2 SYDVKM. The CDR3 DNA reads as TGTGCCAGCAGTTACCAGCTCAGGGGGCGGCGCGGGAATGAGCAGTTCTTC. Its protein product is CASSYQLRGRRGNEQFF.

The sample holds many counts of this clonotype. This chain links TRBV12-3 or TRBV12-4 with TRBJ1-3; D gene ambiguous. V lost 7 bases to trimming and J lost 4 bases, with 17 bases between them. The CDR3 totals 15 residues. The CDR3 DNA follows: TGTGCCAGCAAAGGGAGTTGGCTGGAGGGAAACACCATATATTTT. The encoded protein is CASKGSWLEGNTIYF.

The chain couples TRBV14 to TRBJ2-7, with a weak D call TRBD1 (5 bases). V gave up 8 bases and J gave up 0 bases, with 11 bases separating them. CDR1 SGHDN and CDR2 FVKESK come from the germline V gene. The length of the CDR3 is 13 residues. For the CDR3, the DNA is TGTGCCAGCCAAGTAGGGGACTCCTACGAGCAGTACTTC. Its protein is CASQVGDSYEQYF. Full variable domain (remainder filled in from reference TRBV14 and TRBJ2-7): EAGVTQFPSHSVIEKGQTVTLRCDPISGHDNLYWYRRVMGKEIKFLLHFVKESKQDESGMPNNRFLAERTGGTYSTLKVQPAELEDSGVYFCASQVGDSYEQYFGPGTRLTVT.

This clonotype was detected many times. J is TRBJ2-1 and V is TRBV28, with 16 nucleotides matching TRBD2. Looked up from germline, CDR1 is MDHEN and CDR2 is SYDVKM. The CDR3 is 19 residues long. The trim removed 3 bases at V and 4 bases at J, leaving 9 bases unmatched. The CDR3 spells CASSLSGLAGGPGYNEQFF. DNA for the CDR3: TGTGCCAGCAGTTTGTCGGGACTAGCGGGAGGGCCGGGTTACAATGAGCAGTTCTTC.

The V and J genes are TRBV6-2 or TRBV6-3 and TRBJ2-1, with 9 positions matching TRBD1. This CDR3 has 15 residues. Germline V gene data show CDR1 as MNHEY and CDR2 as SVGEGT. The trim removed 5 bases at V and 6 bases at J, leaving 8 bases unmatched. The CDR3: CASSIGTGKSNEQFF. The CDR3 DNA is TGTGCCAGCAGTATTGGGACAGGGAAAAGCAATGAGCAGTTCTTC.

This clonotype was observed a handful of times. This chain joins TRBV9 and TRBJ1-6, with D tentatively TRBD1 (6 bases). V was clipped by 3 bases and J by 9 bases, with 13 bases between them. The CDR3 loop spans 14 amino acids. The germline V gene encodes CDR1 SGDLS and CDR2 YYNGEE. Here the CDR3 reads CASSAGERTSPLHF. In DNA, the CDR3 is TGTGCCAGCAGCGCAGGGGAGAGGACTTCACCCCTCCACTTT.

V gene TRBV9 combines with J gene TRBJ1-5, with unresolved D. V was pared by 0 bases and J by 7 bases, with 11 bases between. CDR3 length equals 14 residues. Germline values: CDR1 SGDLS, CDR2 YYNGEE. CDR3 coding DNA: TGTGCCAGCAGCGTAGATGGCAGTATACAGCCCCAGCATTTT. Its protein product is CASSVDGSIQPQHF. Filled out from reference TRBV9 and TRBJ1-5, the complete variable domain reads DSGVTQTPKHLITATGQRVTLRCSPRSGDLSVYWYQQSLDQGLQFLIQYYNGEERAKGNILERFSAQQFPDLHSELNLSSLELGDSALYFCASSVDGSIQPQHFGDGTRLSIL.

This clonotype was detected ten times or more. The chain joins TRBV6-2 or TRBV6-3 to TRBJ2-7, with 7 bases lining up with TRBD2. Per germline, CDR1 MNHEY and CDR2 SVGEGT. The CDR3 contains 14 residues. V was clipped by 4 bases and J by 4 bases; unmatched bases: 7. CDR3 in amino acids: CASSFSGMEYEQYF. The DNA for the CDR3 is TGTGCCAGCAGTTTCAGCGGGATGGAGTACGAGCAGTACTTC.

This clonotype was picked up many times. The chain links TRBV12-3 or TRBV12-4 to TRBJ2-3; 12 bases map to TRBD1. V trimming: 6 bases; J trimming: 8 bases; junction bases outside the gene matches: 6. The CDR3 has 14 residues. CDR3 coding DNA: TGTGCCAGCAGGGAGGGACAGGGGGCTGGTACGCAGTATTTT. Amino acid sequence: CASREGQGAGTQYF.

This clonotype was recorded at least ten times. The J gene is TRBJ2-3, the V gene TRBV6-5, with TRBD2 identical over 9 bases. Germline CDR1 is MNHEY and CDR2 is SVGAGI. The ends lost 2 bases at V and 1 base at J; junction bases unmatched: 7. CDR3 length equals 17 residues. CDR3 sequence (DNA): TGTGCCAGCAGTTACCTAAAGACTAGCGGAGGCACAGATACGCAGTATTTT. Its translation: CASSYLKTSGGTDTQYF.

This clonotype was counted ten times or more. The chain is built from TRBV28 and TRBJ1-5; D perhaps matches TRBD1 (5 bases). The CDR3 is made up of 18 amino acids. Germline V gives CDR1 MDHEN, CDR2 SYDVKM. The V end was cut by 7 bases, the J end by 2 bases, with 24 bases between. The DNA of the CDR3 is TGTGCCAGCATCGCCAGGTCCTGGGGCTTTTTGGGCAATCAGCCCCAGCATTTT. Its protein is CASIARSWGFLGNQPQHF.

The sample holds a few counts of this clonotype. The J gene is TRBJ2-5, the V gene TRBV3-1; D is unresolved. In germline, CDR1 is LGHDT, CDR2 YNNKEL (reference sequence). The CDR3 is 12 amino acids. Trimming left V 4 bases short and J 4 bases short, with 7 bases between. CDR3 region: CASSRERETQYF. As DNA, the CDR3 is TGTGCCAGCAGCCGAGAACGAGAGACCCAGTACTTC.

This clonotype was seen repeatedly, ten times or more. The chain is built from TRBV20-1 and TRBJ2-1; TRBD2 matches at 8 bases. The germline CDR1 and CDR2 sequences are DFQATT and SNEGSKA (reference sequence). This CDR3 contains 18 residues. V gave up 0 bases and J gave up 6 bases; unmatched junction bases: 16. Here the CDR3 DNA reads TGCAGTGCTAGAGATCCCATTGCGGGAGGACGGTTGGGCAATGAGCAGTTCTTC. It codes for CSARDPIAGGRLGNEQFF.

This clonotype appeared a few times. The rearrangement joins TRBV6-1 to TRBJ1-4; tentatively, D is TRBD1 (5 bases). The length of the CDR3 is 15 residues. V gave up 6 bases and J gave up 1 base, with 12 bases separating them. The V gene's germline CDR1 is MNHNS and CDR2 SASEGT. The CDR3 sequence is CASRPPGGTNEKLFF. CDR3 DNA sequence: TGTGCCAGCAGACCGCCGGGGGGAACTAATGAAAAACTGTTTTTT.

CDR3 nucleotide sequence: TGTGCCAGCAGCAGGACAGATACTAACTATGGCTACACCTTC. This gives the protein CASSRTDTNYGYTF. This rearrangement joins TRBV2 to TRBJ1-2, with a possible D match to TRBD1 (6 bases). The germline V gene has CDR1 SNHLY and CDR2 FYNNEI. The germline V and J ends were trimmed by 6 bases and 0 bases, with 11 bases remaining between them. The CDR3 is 14 residues long. The variable domain in full, completed from reference TRBV2 and TRBJ1-2, reads EPEVTQTPSHQVTQMGQEVILRCVPISNHLYFYWYRQILGQKVEFLVSFYNNEISEKSEIFDDQFSVERPDGSNFTLKIRSTKLEDSAMYFCASSRTDTNYGYTFGSGTRLTVV.

The V and J genes are TRBV28 and TRBJ1-2; weak D call: TRBD1 (6 bases). Trimming removed 5 bases from V and 8 bases from J, with 21 bases in between. This CDR3 has 15 residues. Per germline, CDR1 MDHEN and CDR2 SYDVKM. The CDR3 here is CASSEAGRAGVGYTF. CDR3 coding DNA: TGTGCCAGCAGTGAAGCAGGACGCGCAGGGGTAGGCTACACCTTC.

This clonotype was counted many times. The gene calls are TRBV7-2 and TRBJ2-5; D remains unclear. Germline loops: CDR1 SGHTA, CDR2 FQGNSA. The CDR3 covers 14 residues. The V end lost 1 base, the J end lost 4 bases, and 10 bases lay between the germline ends. CDR3 in DNA: TGTGCCAGCAGCTTAGGGACGGGCCTAGAGACCCAGTACTTC. Amino acids: CASSLGTGLETQYF.

On this clonotype: Being one base from a much bigger clone, this may be a read error. CDR3 sequence (DNA): TGTGACAGCAGTATCCCCCGGACAGGGCCCACAGATACGCAGTATTTT. Amino acids: CDSSIPRTGPTDTQYF. This rearrangement joins TRBV28 to TRBJ2-3; 8 bases line up with TRBD1. The CDR3 has 16 amino acids. Germline V gives CDR1 MDHEN, CDR2 SYDVKM.

The sample holds a few counts of this clonotype. The chain is built from TRBV4-3 and TRBJ2-1; 8 nucleotides match TRBD2. CDR1 is LGHNA and CDR2 is YSLEER in the germline V gene. J lost 4 bases, V lost 2 bases, and 10 bases had no gene match. This CDR3 region has 17 residues. DNA for the CDR3: TGCGCCAGCAGCCAATCGGTAGGGACTAGATCATACAATGAGCAGTTCTTC. Protein sequence: CASSQSVGTRSYNEQFF.

The chain is built from TRBV7-9 and TRBJ2-3, with D tentatively TRBD2 (6 bases). Trimming pared 4 bases from V and 2 bases from J, leaving 10 bases between. The CDR3 sequence is 14 residues long. Per the germline V gene, CDR1 is SEHNR and CDR2 is FQNEAQ (reference sequence). DNA of the CDR3: TGTGCCAGCAGCTCCCCGGACTACACAGATACGCAGTATTTT. Residues: CASSSPDYTDTQYF.

This clonotype was counted at least ten times. The V call is TRBV20-1, the J call TRBJ2-1; 9 bases align to TRBD2. Germline V gives CDR1 DFQATT, CDR2 SNEGSKA (reference sequence). The CDR3 length is 19 residues. V trimming: 1 base; J trimming: 0 bases; junction bases outside the gene matches: 13. For the CDR3, the DNA is TGCAGTGCTAGAGCCAGGGCTAGCGGGATAGATCCCTCCTACAATGAGCAGTTCTTC. Translated, it gives CSARARASGIDPSYNEQFF.

There are a few counts of this clonotype. This chain joins TRBV29-1 and TRBJ1-2; D is perhaps TRBD1 (5 bases). V dropped 2 bases and J dropped 9 bases, with 13 bases sitting between them. The CDR3 covers 12 residues. The germline V gene encodes CDR1 SQVTM and CDR2 ANQGSEA. The CDR3 coding sequence is TGCAGCGTTGAACCGGGGGGATTTAGCTACACCTTC. This gives the protein CSVEPGGFSYTF.

In its sample, this clonotype was seen many times. The rearrangement links TRBV2 to TRBJ2-1; 8 bases agree with TRBD2. With V trimmed by 8 bases and J by 7 bases, 10 bases remained unmatched. Per the germline V gene, CDR1 is SNHLY and CDR2 is FYNNEI. The length of the CDR3 is 14 residues. The CDR3 coding sequence is TGTGCCAGCGGGGAGCGGGAGTTGGGGAATGAGCAGTTCTTC. Translation gives CASGERELGNEQFF.

This clonotype appeared a few times. The chain employs TRBV5-1 and TRBJ2-7; tentative D call: TRBD1 (6 bases). This CDR3 is built from 13 residues. The V gene lost 4 bases and the J gene lost 3 bases, with 11 bases spanning the gap. In germline, CDR1 is SGHRS, CDR2 YFSETQ. The CDR3 region is CASSGTGFYEQYF. The CDR3 DNA follows: TGCGCCAGCAGCGGAACAGGGTTCTACGAGCAGTACTTC.